This T cell receptor beta chain was documented in a study of shared clonotypes between healthy human individuals. TCRdb's table, derived via immunoSEQ multiplex PCR, lists solely in-frame clones and lacks some. The table has about 530,000 clones, almost 97% seen once. Looked up from germline, CDR1 is MNHNS and CDR2 is SASEGT. With V trimmed by 8 bases and J by 4 bases, 7 bases remained unmatched. The CDR3 is made up of 13 amino acids. The chain employs TRBV6-1 and TRBJ2-7; TRBD2 agrees at 8 bases. Sample: naive CD4+ T cells sorted from blood. Indicated subset: CD45RA+ positively selected. The sequence was obtained from a woman in her 30s in good health. The CDR3 is CASGREGPYEQYF. CDR3 nucleotide sequence: TGTGCCAGCGGTCGGGAGGGCCCATACGAGCAGTACTTC.